This TCR beta chain stems from a study of T cell responses to AZD1222 COVID-19 vaccine. Findings and limits, study-wide: No day 14 peak samples; only post-peak repertoires were characterized. As reported, nearly half of all spike-specific TCRs target variant regions that are unmutated. Mostly white British, mostly female donors; authors suggested clonal diversity may be underestimated.

Concerning this clone: The antigen remains unidentified.

Between the trimmed V and J ends, which lost 5 bases and 0 bases, there was a span of 13 bases. From germline, CDR1 is MDHEN and CDR2 SYDVKM. The CDR3 has 15 amino acids. The data were produced by immunoSEQ multiplex PCR, yet TCRdb's version contains in-frame clones alone and is incomplete. Seen here are about 150,000 clones, about 90% observed once, and the top ten hold about 9%. The clonotype originates from an adult who received the AZD1222 COVID-19 vaccine. This sequence joins TRBV28 and TRBJ1-1, with D unclear. The source material was peripheral blood, sampled 28 days after the second AZD1222 dose. CDR3 nucleotide sequence: TGTGCCAGCAGTACCCCAAGTCCTATGAACACTGAAGCTTTCTTT. Translated: CASSTPSPMNTEAFF.